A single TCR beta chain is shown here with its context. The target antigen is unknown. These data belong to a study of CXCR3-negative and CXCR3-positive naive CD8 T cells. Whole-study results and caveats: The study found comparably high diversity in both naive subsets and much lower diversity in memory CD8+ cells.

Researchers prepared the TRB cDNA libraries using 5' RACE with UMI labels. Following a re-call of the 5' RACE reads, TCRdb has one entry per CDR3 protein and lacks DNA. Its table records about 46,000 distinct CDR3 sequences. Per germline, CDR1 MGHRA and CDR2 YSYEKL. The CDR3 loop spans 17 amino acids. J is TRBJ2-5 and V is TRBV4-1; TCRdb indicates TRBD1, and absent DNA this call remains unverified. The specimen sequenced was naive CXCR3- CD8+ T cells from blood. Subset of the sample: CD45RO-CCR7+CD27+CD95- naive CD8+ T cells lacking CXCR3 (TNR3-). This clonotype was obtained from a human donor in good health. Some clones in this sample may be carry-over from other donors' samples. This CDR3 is CASSQDLSTIPEETQYF.